These 27 T cell receptor beta chains were sequenced from one sample in a study of long-term antiretroviral therapy in people with HIV. An immunoSEQ assay, version v3.0, was performed at survey level. Some clones are missing from TCRdb's copy, which holds only in-frame ones; the method was immunoSEQ multiplex PCR. The repertoire holds approximately 24,000 clones, with roughly 94% as singletons. The material sequenced was unsorted PBMCs, taken more than 4.7 years after starting antiretroviral therapy. The receptors derive from a woman between 45 and 65 years old with HIV.

CDR3 DNA sequence: TGTGCCAGCAGCTCTTCAACTCTGGCAGATACGCAGTATTTT. This encodes CASSSSTLADTQYF. V is TRBV9 and J is TRBJ2-3; D not resolved. Trimming took 4 bases from V and 4 from J, leaving 13 bases between them. The germline gives CDR1 SGDLS, CDR2 YYNGEE. The CDR3 covers 14 residues.

The chain employs TRBV6-1 and TRBJ2-2; 7 bases fit TRBD2. Per the germline V gene, CDR1 is MNHNS and CDR2 is SASEGT. The CDR3 totals 16 residues. J lost 4 bases, V lost 2 bases, and 7 bases had no gene match. CDR3 in amino acids: CASSELAGVPTGELFF. The CDR3 DNA is TGTGCCAGCAGTGAATTGGCGGGGGTGCCCACCGGGGAGCTGTTTTTT.

J is TRBJ2-7 and V is TRBV12-5; D is unresolved. Per germline, CDR1 LGHNT and CDR2 FRNRAP. V dropped 5 bases and J dropped 6 bases, with 11 bases sitting between them. The CDR3 length is 12 residues. CDR3 amino acids: CASGIVGSEQYF. CDR3 in DNA: TGTGCTAGTGGTATCGTAGGATCCGAGCAGTACTTC.

The V gene is TRBV18, the J gene TRBJ1-5; D might be TRBD1 (6 bases). Per the germline V gene, CDR1 is KGHSH and CDR2 is LQKENI. The CDR3 sequence is 13 residues long. Trimming took off 5 bases at V and 4 bases at J, with 9 bases between the two ends. The CDR3 loop reads CASSSGENQPQHF. For the CDR3, the DNA is TGTGCCAGCTCATCAGGGGAGAATCAGCCCCAGCATTTT.

J is TRBJ1-1 and V is TRBV6-5, with a weak D call TRBD1 (5 bases). Germline CDR1 reads MNHEY; CDR2 reads SVGAGI. This CDR3 comprises 15 residues. With 0 bases removed from V and 6 bases from J, the gap between germline ends came to 14 bases. This chain's CDR3 is CASSYSGGEQSEAFF. CDR3 nucleotides: TGTGCCAGCAGTTACTCCGGGGGGGAACAGTCTGAAGCTTTCTTT.

This clone was detected once. The chain uses TRBV18 and TRBJ1-1; D is unclear. In germline, CDR1 is KGHSH, CDR2 LQKENI. The CDR3 totals 17 residues. V dropped 4 bases and J dropped 0 bases, with 18 bases sitting between them. The CDR3: CASSRQHFSSMNTEAFF. The CDR3 DNA reads as TGTGCCAGCTCACGTCAACACTTCTCCTCAATGAACACTGAAGCTTTCTTT.

CDR3 protein: CASSFRWVEQFF. DNA of the CDR3: TGTGCCAGCAGCTTTAGGTGGGTTGAGCAGTTCTTC. The chain couples TRBV11-2 to TRBJ2-1; D call uncertain. Trimming stripped 3 bases from V and 9 bases from J, with 9 bases between. The CDR3 is made up of 12 amino acids. Germline lookup yields CDR1 SGHAT and CDR2 FQNNGV.

The rearrangement uses TRBV5-4 and TRBJ2-7, with D perhaps TRBD1 or TRBD2 (5 bases each). CDR3 length equals 14 residues. V lost 10 bases to trimming and J lost 2 bases, with 19 bases between them. Germline loops: CDR1 SGHNT, CDR2 YYREEE (reference sequence). The CDR3 sequence is CAAGKRRLPYEQYF. The DNA of the CDR3 is TGTGCCGCAGGGAAGCGGAGGCTTCCCTACGAGCAGTACTTC.

This clone was observed a handful of times. The chain joins TRBV27 to TRBJ2-1; no firm D call. The CDR3 spans 15 residues. Germline CDR1 MNHEY, CDR2 SMNVEV (reference sequence). The V gene lost 0 bases and the J gene lost 3 bases, with 9 bases spanning the gap. The CDR3 bases are TGTGCCAGCAGTTTATCGTCCAGCGTCTACAATGAGCAGTTCTTC. Protein product: CASSLSSSVYNEQFF.

This chain joins TRBV2 and TRBJ1-1, with D unresolved. The germline CDR1 and CDR2 sequences are SNHLY and FYNNEI. This CDR3 region has 14 residues. V dropped 3 bases and J dropped 2 bases, with 10 bases sitting between them. The CDR3 loop is CASSDRLPNTEAFF. CDR3 in DNA: TGTGCCAGCAGTGACAGGCTCCCAAACACTGAAGCTTTCTTT.

The chain is built from TRBV15 and TRBJ2-7; either TRBD1 or TRBD2 may supply D (6 bases each). CDR3 length equals 15 residues. Between the trimmed V and J ends, which lost 0 bases and 6 bases, there was a span of 15 bases. In germline, CDR1 is LNHNV, CDR2 YYDKDF (reference sequence). This CDR3 is CATSREGGSGGEQYF. CDR3 nucleotides: TGTGCCACCAGCAGAGAAGGGGGGAGTGGTGGCGAGCAGTACTTC.

The chain links TRBV27 to TRBJ2-7; 7 bases match TRBD1. Trimming removed 5 bases from V and 0 bases from J; junction bases left unmatched: 4. The CDR3 extends over 14 amino acids. In germline, CDR1 is MNHEY, CDR2 SMNVEV (reference sequence). DNA for the CDR3: TGTGCCAGCAGTCGGGACAGTCTCTCCTACGAGCAGTACTTC. Translated: CASSRDSLSYEQYF.

This rearrangement joins TRBV7-6 to TRBJ1-4, with 9 bases fitting TRBD1. V lost 6 bases to trimming and J lost 5 bases; unmatched junction nucleotides: 4. The CDR3 extends over 14 amino acids. The V gene's germline CDR1 is SGHVS and CDR2 FNYEAQ. CDR3 in DNA: TGTGCCAGCAGTTACGGGACAGGGAATGAAAAACTGTTTTTT. As protein: CASSYGTGNEKLFF.

V is TRBV6-5 and J is TRBJ1-4; D is unresolved. Trimming removed 5 bases at V and 8 bases at J, with 15 bases between. The CDR3 runs to 14 residues. Per germline, CDR1 MNHEY and CDR2 SVGAGI. CDR3 region: CASSRTDLGEKLFF. In DNA form, the CDR3 reads TGTGCCAGCAGTCGGACGGACCTCGGGGAAAAACTGTTTTTT.

In its sample, this clone was seen once. The gene calls are TRBV20-1 and TRBJ1-2; no clear D gene. In germline, CDR1 is DFQATT, CDR2 SNEGSKA (reference sequence). V was shortened by 5 bases and J by 6 bases, with 4 bases between the two germline ends. There are 9 residues in the CDR3. The chain's CDR3 is CSASDGYTF. The CDR3 nucleotides read TGCAGTGCTTCAGATGGCTACACCTTC.

The V call is TRBV6-5, the J call TRBJ1-1; tentatively, D is TRBD1 (6 bases). The germline gives CDR1 MNHEY, CDR2 SVGAGI. The germline V and J ends were trimmed by 5 bases and 9 bases, with 19 bases remaining between them. The CDR3 spans 14 residues. The CDR3 sequence is CASSPGGSGTKAFF. DNA for the CDR3: TGTGCCAGCAGTCCGGGGGGCTCCGGGACCAAAGCTTTCTTT.

V usage is TRBV4-1 and J usage is TRBJ1-4, with 9 bases identical to TRBD1. The length of the CDR3 is 16 residues. J gave up 7 bases and V 0 bases, and 6 bases lay outside the gene matches. Germline CDR1 reads MGHRA; CDR2 reads YSYEKL. DNA for the CDR3: TGCGCCAGCAGCCAAGACTCGGGACAGGGACGTGAAAAACTGTTTTTT. Protein sequence: CASSQDSGQGREKLFF.

J is TRBJ1-1 and V is TRBV2; no firm D call. There are 11 residues in the CDR3. The V end was cut by 7 bases, the J end by 8 bases, with 11 bases between. CDR1 and CDR2 from the germline V gene are SNHLY and FYNNEI. CDR3 coding DNA: TGTGCCAGCAATGGGAACGGCGAAGCTTTCTTT. Its protein is CASNGNGEAFF.

The chain has TRBV18 and TRBJ1-2; 10 bases fit TRBD1. The CDR3 has 15 amino acids. Germline V gene lookup returns CDR1 KGHSH and CDR2 LQKENI. The V segment lost 8 bases and the J segment 0 bases; nucleotides outside the gene matches: 6. Here the CDR3 DNA reads TGTGCCAGCAGGACAGGGGGTACAGCTAACTATGGCTACACCTTC. Encoded protein: CASRTGGTANYGYTF.

This chain links TRBV6-5 with TRBJ1-2; 8 bases line up with TRBD1. From germline, CDR1 is MNHEY and CDR2 SVGAGI. J gave up 6 bases and V 2 bases, and 5 bases lay outside the gene matches. CDR3 length: 14 amino acids. DNA of the CDR3: TGTGCCAGCAGTTACGCCCACAGGGGGAATGGCTACACCTTC. It specifies CASSYAHRGNGYTF.

The genes are TRBV4-1 and TRBJ2-7, with 14 bases aligning to TRBD2. Trimming cost V 0 bases and J 2 bases; bases outside gene matches: 6. The germline V gene has CDR1 MGHRA and CDR2 YSYEKL. The CDR3 runs to 18 residues. The CDR3 protein is CASSQDRGTSGRTYEQYF. The DNA for the CDR3 is TGCGCCAGCAGCCAAGATCGGGGGACTAGCGGGAGAACCTACGAGCAGTACTTC.

The chain combines TRBV11-2 with TRBJ2-2; 11 bases line up with TRBD2. Germline CDR1 and CDR2: SGHAT and FQNNGV. The CDR3 consists of 17 residues. V lost 4 bases and J lost 7; bases outside the gene matches: 11. CDR3 sequence reads: CASSSLLAGELGGELFF. In nucleotides, the CDR3 is TGTGCCAGCAGCTCCCTACTAGCGGGAGAGCTAGGCGGGGAGCTGTTTTTT.

The chain has TRBV29-1 and TRBJ2-1; TRBD1 agrees at 8 bases. The CDR3 extends over 14 amino acids. The trim removed 4 bases at V and 14 bases at J, leaving 16 bases unmatched. Germline CDR1 SQVTM, CDR2 ANQGSEA. In DNA form, the CDR3 reads TGCAGCGTTGTTCCTCAACTTACAGGGGGACTGAAGTTCTTC. The encoded protein is CSVVPQLTGGLKFF.

The V call is TRBV6-4, the J call TRBJ2-1, with D perhaps matching TRBD2 (5 bases). V was shortened by 4 bases and J by 7 bases, with 20 bases between the two germline ends. CDR1 MRHNA and CDR2 SNTAGT come from the germline V gene. The CDR3 covers 16 residues. The CDR3 is CASSVQTTREWNEQFF. The DNA of the CDR3 is TGTGCCAGCAGTGTTCAGACAACCCGGGAATGGAATGAGCAGTTCTTC.

V is TRBV19 and J is TRBJ1-5; 7 nucleotides align to TRBD1. The CDR3 sequence is 17 residues long. Germline assignment: CDR1 LNHDA and CDR2 SQIVND (reference sequence). With 7 bases clipped from V and 4 bases from J, the junction kept 16 bases outside the gene matches. CDR3 DNA: TGTGCCAGTATCGGAGGAGGGGGCCAAAACCTTAATCAGCCCCAGCATTTT. It specifies CASIGGGGQNLNQPQHF.

This chain connects TRBV5-1 to TRBJ2-3; tentatively, D is TRBD1 or TRBD2 (5 bases each). Germline V gives CDR1 SGHRS, CDR2 YFSETQ. The CDR3 contains 15 residues. Deletions cut 3 bases from V and 6 bases from J, with 17 bases between. The CDR3 bases are TGCGCCAGCAGCTCCTGGGGGTCGGGACGGGATACGCAGTATTTT. Protein: CASSSWGSGRDTQYF.

This chain links TRBV15 with TRBJ1-5; D gene unclear. The CDR3 spans 14 residues. The ends were cut back, 5 bases at V and 7 bases at J, with 15 bases in the middle. CDR1 LNHNV and CDR2 YYDKDF come from the germline V gene (reference sequence). The CDR3 sequence: CATSPGRAGQPQHF. The CDR3, as DNA: TGTGCCACCAGCCCGGGCCGCGCGGGGCAGCCCCAGCATTTT.